This note documents a single T cell receptor beta chain sequence. Its antigen is currently unknown. The data were taken from a study of shared clonotypes between healthy human individuals. Donation came from healthy HIV-negative adults that had no recent acute infections or vaccinations. Once extracted for a subset, genomic DNA was divided evenly among several immunoSEQ plates. Measured with immunoSEQ multiplex PCR; TCRdb has only the in-frame clones, and not every one. The sample includes 850,000 to 1,100,000 clones, about 80% of them seen just once. Whole-study results and caveats: Non-shared clonotypes showed lower generation probabilities than clonotypes common to all four donors.

The CDR3 totals 15 residues. CDR1 and CDR2 (germline): MNHNS, SASEGT. Trimming stripped 6 bases from V and 5 bases from J, with 19 bases between. The source is a man younger than 35 in good health. Some clones in this sample may be carry-over from other donors' samples. What was sequenced was memory CD4+ T cells from PBMCs. Sample subset: CD45RA-negative fraction. This chain connects TRBV6-1 to TRBJ2-5; possible D gene TRBD2, 5 bases. The CDR3 DNA reads as TGTGCCAGCAGAAGAAAATGGGAGACCGGGGAGACCCAGTACTTC. Residues: CASRRKWETGETQYF.